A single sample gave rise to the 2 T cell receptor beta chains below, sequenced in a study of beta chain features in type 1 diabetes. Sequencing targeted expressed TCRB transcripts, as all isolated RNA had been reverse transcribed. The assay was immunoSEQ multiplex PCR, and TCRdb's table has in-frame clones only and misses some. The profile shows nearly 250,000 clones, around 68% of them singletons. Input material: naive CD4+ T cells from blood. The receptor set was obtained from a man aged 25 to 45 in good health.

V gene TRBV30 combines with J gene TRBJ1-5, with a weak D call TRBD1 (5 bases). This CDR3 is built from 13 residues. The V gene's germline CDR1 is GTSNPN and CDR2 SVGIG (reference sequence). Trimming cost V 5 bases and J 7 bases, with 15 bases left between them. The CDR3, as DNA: TGTGCCTGGGGCCTTAGTGGGGGGCAGCCCCAGCATTTT. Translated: CAWGLSGGQPQHF.

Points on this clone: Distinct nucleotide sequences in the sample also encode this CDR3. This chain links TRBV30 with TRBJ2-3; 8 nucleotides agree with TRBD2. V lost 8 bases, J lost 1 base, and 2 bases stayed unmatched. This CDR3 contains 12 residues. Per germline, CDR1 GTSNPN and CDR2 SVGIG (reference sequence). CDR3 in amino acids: CALGRGTDTQYF. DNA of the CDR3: TGTGCCCTCGGGAGGGGCACAGATACGCAGTATTTT.